This T cell receptor beta chain was obtained from a study of T cell repertoires in cytomegalovirus infection. Study context: Shared public TCR beta signatures pointed to both CMV infection and a matching HLA type. Study results and limitations: Carriers of CMV plus the relevant HLA were identified by cumulative public TCR beta family frequency. CMV-specific TCR beta clonotypes restricted by HLA-C dominated the ex vivo response.

MiXCR, applied by TCRdb to the reads, yields one record per CDR3 protein. The data show roughly 320,000 distinct CDR3 sequences, roughly a tenth seen once. The sample holds many counts of this clonotype. The antigen is undetermined. The specimen was PBMCs. The receptor was derived from a human donor in good health (CMV status not recorded). Some clones in this sample may be carry-over from other donors' samples.

DNA for the CDR3: TGTGCCAGCAGCTCCTTTAGGGGGCCCCAAGAGACCCAGTACTTC. Protein sequence: CASSSFRGPQETQYF. The rearrangement links TRBV7-8 to TRBJ2-5; 7 bases line up with TRBD1. From germline, CDR1 is SGHVS and CDR2 FQNEAQ. V lost 4 bases to trimming and J lost 1 base; unmatched junction nucleotides: 6. CDR3 length: 15 amino acids. The full variable domain, with the rest looked up from reference TRBV7-8 and TRBJ2-5, is GAGVSQSPRYKVAKRGQDVALRCDPISGHVSLFWYQQALGQGPEFLTYFQNEAQLDKSGLPSDRFFAERPEGSVSTLKIQRTQQEDSAVYLCASSSFRGPQETQYFGPGTRLLVL.